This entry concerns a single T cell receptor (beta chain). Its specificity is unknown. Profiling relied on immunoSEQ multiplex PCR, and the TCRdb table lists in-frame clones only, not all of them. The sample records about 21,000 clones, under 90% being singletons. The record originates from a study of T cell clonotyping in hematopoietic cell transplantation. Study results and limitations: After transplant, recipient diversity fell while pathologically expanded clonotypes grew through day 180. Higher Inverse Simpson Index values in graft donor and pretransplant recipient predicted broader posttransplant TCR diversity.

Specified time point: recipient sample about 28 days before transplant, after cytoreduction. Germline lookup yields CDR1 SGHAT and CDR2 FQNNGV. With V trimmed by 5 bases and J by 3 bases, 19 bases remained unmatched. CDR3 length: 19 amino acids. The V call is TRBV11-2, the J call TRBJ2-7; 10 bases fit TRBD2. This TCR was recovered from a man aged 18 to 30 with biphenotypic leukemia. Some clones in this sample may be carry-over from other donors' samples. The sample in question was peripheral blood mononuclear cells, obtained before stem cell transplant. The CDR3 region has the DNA TGTGCCAGCAGCATGCGGGCAGGATGGACTAGCGGAGTCAGCTACGAGCAGTACTTC. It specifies CASSMRAGWTSGVSYEQYF.